This TCR beta chain was sequenced during a study of blood T cell repertoires in COVID-19. Across the whole study: Spain, Italy and the United States supplied samples that represented acute and convalescent COVID-19. Sample material is recorded as cDNA or gDNA derived from T cells, B-cell-depleted T cells, or PBMCs.

The CDR3 is 13 residues long. Trimming pared 4 bases from V and 3 bases from J, leaving 9 bases between. The germline V gene encodes CDR1 SNHLY and CDR2 FYNNEI. The protocol was immunoSEQ multiplex PCR, while the TCRdb copy is restricted to in-frame clones and leaves out a portion. This table has about 130,000 clones, approximately 80% appearing once. The genes are TRBV2 and TRBJ2-5, with D maybe TRBD2 (5 bases). The clonotype originates from a woman of 80 years or more with acute or convalescent COVID-19. Source material: peripheral blood. CDR3 nucleotides: TGTGCCAGCAGTGTCGAGGGAAAAGAGACCCAGTACTTC. Protein: CASSVEGKETQYF. The entire variable domain, with the rest obtained from reference TRBV2 and TRBJ2-5, is as follows: EPEVTQTPSHQVTQMGQEVILRCVPISNHLYFYWYRQILGQKVEFLVSFYNNEISEKSEIFDDQFSVERPDGSNFTLKIRSTKLEDSAMYFCASSVEGKETQYFGPGTRLLVL.